The 16 T cell receptor beta chains below all came from one sample that was sequenced in a study of OX40 agonist ivuxolimab in advanced cancers. Using immunoSEQ multiplex PCR, the repertoire was profiled, and TCRdb retains in-frame clones only, with some absent. The sample has around 80,000 clones; roughly 87% are singletons. The specimen was CD4+ or CD8+ T cells sorted from blood, collected in a trial of the OX40 agonist ivuxolimab. These receptor sequences come from an adult with an advanced solid tumor such as melanoma, head and neck, liver or kidney cancer.

The chain uses TRBV11-2 and TRBJ2-4; D not certain. Germline CDR1 SGHAT, CDR2 FQNNGV. With 4 bases removed from V and 0 bases from J, the gap between germline ends came to 7 bases. The CDR3 is made up of 14 amino acids. CDR3 in DNA: TGTGCCAGCAGCTCACGCCTAGCCAAAAACATTCAGTACTTC. Amino acid sequence: CASSSRLAKNIQYF.

V gene TRBV10-3 combines with J gene TRBJ1-1; D not certain. Germline V gene sequence: CDR1 ENHRY, CDR2 SYGVKD. The V end was cut by 6 bases, the J end by 1 base, with 9 bases between. The CDR3 is 13 amino acids. CDR3 amino acids: CAISWAENTEAFF. The CDR3 DNA reads TGTGCCATCAGCTGGGCGGAGAACACTGAAGCTTTCTTT.

The chain recombines TRBV21-1 with TRBJ2-5; TRBD2 is the table's D call and was not checked against the DNA. The DNA end is a closer match to TRBJ2-7, so the J assignment may be wrong. TRBV21-1 is noted as a pseudogene. CDR3 length: 15 residues. DNA for the CDR3: TGTGCCAGCAGCAAAGTTGGAGGGAGCTCCTACGAGCAGTACTTC. This sequence encodes CASSKVGGSSYEQYF.

The chain couples TRBV19 to TRBJ2-5, with 11 bases that match TRBD1. Germline V gives CDR1 LNHDA, CDR2 SQIVND (reference sequence). This CDR3 comprises 15 residues. Unmatched junction bases numbered 1, after V lost 3 bases and J lost 1 base. CDR3: CASSMGQGVQETQYF. The DNA for the CDR3 is TGTGCCAGTAGTATGGGACAGGGGGTCCAAGAGACCCAGTACTTC. The whole variable domain, filled in from reference TRBV19 and TRBJ2-5, reads DGGITQSPKYLFRKEGQNVTLSCEQNLNHDAMYWYRQDPGQGLRLIYYSQIVNDFQKGDIAEGYSVSREKKESFPLTVTSAQKNPTAFYLCASSMGQGVQETQYFGPGTRLLVL.

This clone occurred once. The genes are TRBV5-4 and TRBJ1-1; 8 bases fit TRBD1. The CDR3 has 17 residues. CDR1 and CDR2 from the germline V gene are SGHNT and YYREEE (reference sequence). The J segment lost 0 bases and the V segment lost 4 bases, leaving 11 bases of the junction unmatched. The CDR3 sequence is CASSTGQGGGMNTEAFF. The CDR3, as DNA: TGTGCCAGCAGCACAGGACAGGGAGGAGGGATGAACACTGAAGCTTTCTTT.

This chain connects TRBV28 to TRBJ2-7; a weak D match, TRBD1 (6 bases). V lost 6 bases to trimming and J lost 4 bases, with 19 bases between them. This CDR3 comprises 15 residues. Germline CDR1 reads MDHEN; CDR2 reads SYDVKM. The CDR3 DNA reads as TGTGCCAGCAGGCTACAGGGCCTGTACCCTTACGAGCAGTACTTC. Translation: CASRLQGLYPYEQYF. The variable domain in full, with the rest retrieved from reference TRBV28 and TRBJ2-7, is DVKVTQSSRYLVKRTGEKVFLECVQDMDHENMFWYRQDPGLGLRLIYFSYDVKMKEKGDIPEGYSVSREKKERFSLILESASTNQTSMYLCASRLQGLYPYEQYFGPGTRLTVT.

The gene calls are TRBV9 and TRBJ2-3, with 10 nucleotides matching TRBD1. Germline V gene sequence: CDR1 SGDLS, CDR2 YYNGEE. Unmatched junction bases numbered 8, after V lost 3 bases and J lost 4 bases. The CDR3 is 16 amino acids. The chain's CDR3 is CASSASGTGVSDTQYF. The CDR3 coding sequence is TGTGCCAGCAGCGCATCCGGGACAGGGGTGTCAGATACGCAGTATTTT.

This clone was seen a single time. V gene TRBV10-3 combines with J gene TRBJ1-2; D unresolved. CDR1 is ENHRY and CDR2 is SYGVKD in the germline V gene. The CDR3 covers 14 residues. V gave up 0 bases and J gave up 5 bases, with 10 bases separating them. The CDR3 region is CAISESGLSYGYTF. For the CDR3, the DNA is TGTGCCATCAGTGAGTCAGGGCTAAGTTATGGCTACACCTTC.

V is TRBV28 and J is TRBJ2-5; 8 bases are shared with TRBD1. The ends lost 2 bases at V and 5 bases at J; junction bases unmatched: 7. Germline V gene data show CDR1 as MDHEN and CDR2 as SYDVKM. There are 15 residues in the CDR3. CDR3 loop: CASSLGGQGRETQYF. The CDR3 bases are TGTGCCAGCAGTTTAGGAGGACAGGGCCGGGAGACCCAGTACTTC. The entire variable domain, with the rest obtained from reference TRBV28 and TRBJ2-5, is as follows: DVKVTQSSRYLVKRTGEKVFLECVQDMDHENMFWYRQDPGLGLRLIYFSYDVKMKEKGDIPEGYSVSREKKERFSLILESASTNQTSMYLCASSLGGQGRETQYFGPGTRLLVL.

V and J are TRBV6-5 and TRBJ1-6; 7 bases are shared with TRBD1. CDR1 is MNHEY and CDR2 is SVGAGI in the germline V gene. J lost 10 bases, V lost 4 bases, and 10 bases had no gene match. There are 15 residues in the CDR3. The CDR3 DNA sequence: TGTGCCAGCAGTTCCTTTCGACAGGGAGGATCACCCCTCCACTTT. Amino acids: CASSSFRQGGSPLHF.

This clone appeared a few times. The rearrangement uses TRBV9 and TRBJ2-2, with D possibly being TRBD1 or TRBD2 (6 bases each). V was clipped by 4 bases and J by 5 bases, with 18 bases between them. Germline CDR1 is SGDLS and CDR2 is YYNGEE. CDR3 size: 16 residues. The CDR3 spells CASSKGGTSLTGELFF. In DNA, the CDR3 is TGTGCCAGCAGCAAAGGGGGGACTTCCCTAACCGGGGAGCTGTTTTTT.

The chain employs TRBV4-1 and TRBJ2-7; 10 bases are a match to TRBD1. The CDR3 is made up of 18 amino acids. The germline gives CDR1 MGHRA, CDR2 YSYEKL. The V and J ends lost 0 bases and 0 bases, in that order; junction bases with no gene match: 8. The CDR3 bases are TGCGCCAGCAGCCAAGATCTTGGGACAGGGGCCTTCTCCTACGAGCAGTACTTC. Amino acids: CASSQDLGTGAFSYEQYF.

A few counts support this clone. The V call is TRBV5-4, the J call TRBJ2-1; TRBD2 matches 12 bases. The CDR3 contains 14 residues. CDR1 is SGHNT, CDR2 YYREEE, per germline (reference sequence). Losses at the gene ends were 4 bases for V and 5 bases for J; bases not matched to a gene: 1. CDR3 in DNA: TGTGCCAGCAGCGGACTAGCGGGAAACAATGAGCAGTTCTTC. Its protein is CASSGLAGNNEQFF.

The J gene is TRBJ2-7, the V gene TRBV30; D possibly corresponds to TRBD1 (5 bases). Germline V CDR1 and CDR2: GTSNPN, SVGIG (reference sequence). V was clipped by 0 bases and J by 5 bases, with 17 bases between them. The CDR3 has 15 amino acids. Here the CDR3 DNA reads TGTGCCTGGAGTGTAGTAGCTGGCAGGGCCCACGAGCAGTACTTC. Translated, it gives CAWSVVAGRAHEQYF.

This chain joins TRBV6-6 and TRBJ2-3, with D unclear. This CDR3 has 14 amino acids. The ends were cut back, 6 bases at V and 1 base at J, with 11 bases in the middle. CDR1 is MNHNY, CDR2 SVGAGI, per germline (reference sequence). DNA for the CDR3: TGTGCCAGCAGCCGCTTGGTCGGCACAGATACGCAGTATTTT. It translates to CASSRLVGTDTQYF.

This rearrangement joins TRBV5-4 to TRBJ1-1; a possible D gene is TRBD1 (6 bases). The CDR3 runs to 14 residues. V shed 4 bases and J shed 3 bases, with 13 bases lying between them. The germline V gene has CDR1 SGHNT and CDR2 YYREEE (reference sequence). The CDR3 is CASSRTVQDTEAFF. CDR3 in DNA: TGTGCCAGCAGCCGGACAGTTCAGGACACTGAAGCTTTCTTT.